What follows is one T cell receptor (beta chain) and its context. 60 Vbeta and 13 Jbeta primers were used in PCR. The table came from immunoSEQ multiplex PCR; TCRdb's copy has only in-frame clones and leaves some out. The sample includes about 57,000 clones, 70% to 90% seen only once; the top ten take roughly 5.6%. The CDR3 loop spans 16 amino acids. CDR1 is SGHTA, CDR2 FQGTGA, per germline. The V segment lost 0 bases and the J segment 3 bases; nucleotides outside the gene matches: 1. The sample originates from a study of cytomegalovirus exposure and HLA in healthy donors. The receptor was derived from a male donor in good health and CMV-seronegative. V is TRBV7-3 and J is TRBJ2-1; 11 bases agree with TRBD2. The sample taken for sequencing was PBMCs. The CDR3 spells CASSLTGLADYNEQFF. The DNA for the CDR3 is TGTGCCAGCAGCTTAACGGGACTAGCGGACTACAATGAGCAGTTCTTC.